The 14 T cell receptor beta chains below all came from one sample that was sequenced in a study of cytomegalovirus exposure and HLA in healthy donors. Amplification used 60 Vbeta primers and 13 Jbeta primers. Clones were sequenced by immunoSEQ multiplex PCR, and TCRdb holds only the in-frame ones, with some missing. The table has around 190,000 clones, approximately 80% seen once. The sample taken for sequencing was PBMCs. The origin of the receptors is a woman in her thirties in good health and CMV-seropositive.

This clone was detected only a few times. The chain carries TRBV6-5 and TRBJ2-2; the match to TRBD1 covers 8 bases. Unmatched junction bases numbered 4, after V lost 6 bases and J lost 1 base. Germline assignment: CDR1 MNHEY and CDR2 SVGAGI. The CDR3 loop spans 15 amino acids. DNA of the CDR3: TGTGCCAGCAGCTCCGACAGGGGGAACACCGGGGAGCTGTTTTTT. Protein product: CASSSDRGNTGELFF.

The chain employs TRBV2 and TRBJ1-4; possible D gene TRBD1, 5 bases. Germline values: CDR1 SNHLY, CDR2 FYNNEI. This CDR3 has 14 amino acids. V lost 2 bases, J lost 6 bases, and 10 bases lay in between. The CDR3 spells CASSEWGGDEKLFF. The CDR3 DNA reads as TGTGCCAGCAGTGAATGGGGGGGGGATGAAAAACTGTTTTTT. The full variable domain, completed using reference TRBV2 and TRBJ1-4, is EPEVTQTPSHQVTQMGQEVILRCVPISNHLYFYWYRQILGQKVEFLVSFYNNEISEKSEIFDDQFSVERPDGSNFTLKIRSTKLEDSAMYFCASSEWGGDEKLFFGSGTQLSVL.

This clone was observed a single time. This rearrangement joins TRBV30 to TRBJ1-1; no clear D gene. The CDR3 spans 15 residues. Germline V gives CDR1 GTSNPN, CDR2 SVGIG (reference sequence). Trimming removed 0 bases from V and 1 base from J, with 12 bases in between. The CDR3 bases are TGTGCCTGGAGTGTACCGAGAGTAACGAACACTGAAGCTTTCTTT. This encodes CAWSVPRVTNTEAFF.

The J gene is TRBJ2-7, the V gene TRBV5-1; tentatively, D is TRBD2 (6 bases). Deletions cut 0 bases from V and 5 bases from J, with 9 bases between. The CDR3 runs to 13 residues. The germline CDR1 and CDR2 sequences are SGHRS and YFSETQ. The CDR3 spells CASSLATGDEQYF. CDR3 in DNA: TGCGCCAGCAGCTTGGCCACGGGGGACGAGCAGTACTTC.

This chain's CDR3 is CASSFGDRETQYF. CDR3 coding DNA: TGCGCCAGCAGCTTCGGGGACAGAGAGACCCAGTACTTC. V and J are TRBV5-1 and TRBJ2-5; TRBD1 agrees at 7 bases. The V and J ends lost 2 bases and 4 bases, in that order; junction bases with no gene match: 2. Looked up from germline, CDR1 is SGHRS and CDR2 is YFSETQ. The CDR3 has 13 residues.

The V and J genes are TRBV6-1 and TRBJ1-5, with D possibly being TRBD1 (5 bases). Trimming took off 9 bases at V and 3 bases at J, with 15 bases between the two ends. Germline CDR1 and CDR2: MNHNS and SASEGT. This CDR3 spans 14 amino acids. CDR3 amino acids: CASRTSRYNQPQHF. The CDR3 DNA follows: TGTGCCAGTCGGACATCCCGGTACAATCAGCCCCAGCATTTT.

The rearrangement links TRBV5-6 to TRBJ2-1, with 9 bases matching TRBD2. V was clipped by 1 base and J by 9 bases; unmatched bases: 5. CDR1 and CDR2 (germline): SGHDT, YYEEEE. This CDR3 is built from 14 residues. The CDR3 loop is CASSLTGLAFEQFF. The CDR3 DNA sequence: TGTGCCAGCAGCTTGACGGGACTAGCCTTTGAGCAGTTCTTC.

The chain combines TRBV7-8 with TRBJ1-2, with D perhaps matching TRBD1 (6 bases). CDR3 length: 13 residues. CDR1 is SGHVS, CDR2 FQNEAQ, per germline. Trimming left V 5 bases short and J 8 bases short, with 15 bases between. Written as DNA, the CDR3 is TGTGCCAGCAGCGCGATTAGGGGGGGCGGCTACACCTTC. The encoded protein is CASSAIRGGGYTF.

The chain recombines TRBV20-1 with TRBJ2-3; tentative D call: TRBD1 (6 bases). Germline assignment: CDR1 DFQATT and CDR2 SNEGSKA (reference sequence). This CDR3 has 11 residues. Between the trimmed V and J ends, which lost 6 bases and 13 bases, there was a span of 17 bases. The CDR3 region is CSARDNPREYF. The CDR3 DNA reads as TGCAGTGCGAGGGACAATCCGAGGGAGTATTTT.

The gene calls are TRBV7-6 and TRBJ2-1; D unresolved. V lost 4 bases and J lost 6, with 7 bases in between. This CDR3 region has 12 residues. Germline V gives CDR1 SGHVS, CDR2 FNYEAQ. The CDR3 is CASSSGGNEQFF. Written as DNA, the CDR3 is TGTGCCAGCAGCTCCGGCGGCAATGAGCAGTTCTTC. The whole variable domain, filled in from reference TRBV7-6 and TRBJ2-1, reads GAGVSQSPRYKVTKRGQDVALRCDPISGHVSLYWYRQALGQGPEFLTYFNYEAQQDKSGLPNDRFSAERPEGSISTLTIQRTEQRDSAMYRCASSSGGNEQFFGPGTRLTVL.

This chain links TRBV5-5 with TRBJ2-3; TRBD1 is a possible D gene (5 bases). This CDR3 has 13 residues. V was cut by 0 bases and J by 6 bases, with 8 bases left in between. CDR1 is SGHKS, CDR2 YYEKEE, per germline (reference sequence). As DNA, the CDR3 is TGTGCCAGCAGCTTGGCAGGGATGGATACGCAGTATTTT. This encodes CASSLAGMDTQYF.

The chain employs TRBV30 and TRBJ2-5, with D perhaps TRBD2 (5 bases). Germline loops: CDR1 GTSNPN, CDR2 SVGIG (reference sequence). V lost 3 bases and J 13 bases, leaving 24 bases between the germline ends. The CDR3 totals 14 residues. The CDR3 sequence is CAWSQGLSRYWLYF. The CDR3 nucleotides read TGTGCCTGGAGCCAAGGACTCAGTCGGTACTGGCTGTACTTC.

DNA for the CDR3: TGTGCCAGCAGCTACCTACAGGGGGCGGACCGGAACATTCAGTACTTC. Translating it yields CASSYLQGADRNIQYF. The chain employs TRBV13 and TRBJ2-4; 9 positions agree with TRBD1. V was pared by 4 bases and J by 7 bases, with 11 bases of the junction left unmatched. CDR3 length equals 16 residues. Germline loops: CDR1 PRHDT, CDR2 FYEKMQ (reference sequence).

Notes on this clone: At the DNA level, this CDR3 is encoded by other sequences in the same sample as well. The V gene is TRBV11-1, the J gene TRBJ2-1; maybe TRBD2 (7 bases). The CDR3 sequence is 15 residues long. V dropped 1 base and J dropped 12 bases, with 19 bases sitting between them. Per germline, CDR1 SGHAT and CDR2 FQDESV (reference sequence). The CDR3 spells CASSLDGGGAYLQFF. CDR3 coding DNA: TGTGCCAGCAGCTTAGATGGTGGGGGGGCCTATCTGCAGTTCTTC.